The rows below give T cell receptor beta chains drawn from one sample of a study of T cell repertoires in cytomegalovirus infection. The antigens for these receptors are not known. Via MiXCR, TCRdb re-called the reads, giving one row per CDR3 protein. The sample shows about 220,000 distinct CDR3 sequences, about 40% of them seen only once. The specimen was CD8+ T cells from cultured PBMCs, collected from culture after CMV antigen stimulation. The receptor set was obtained from a human donor in good health (CMV status not recorded). Some clones in this sample may be carry-over from other donors' samples. CDR3s include the opening cysteine and the closing phenylalanine or tryptophan. The size of a clone is reported for some rows only, either as once, few or many, or as a class for expanded clones.

CDR3aa	abundance	len	v_gene	j_gene
CASSPRGTAYGETQYF	.	16	TRBV7-3	TRBJ2-5
CASSLISREQFF	.	12	TRBV28	TRBJ2-1
CASLLRAGYYEQYF	.	14	TRBV6-1	TRBJ2-7
CASSASRDEQYF	.	12	TRBV11-1	TRBJ2-7
CASSLSLSSEQYF	few	13	TRBV7-3	TRBJ2-7
CASSQVRYNYNEQFF	few	15	TRBV4-3	TRBJ2-1
CASSLGQGQYYEQFF	.	15	TRBV6-5	TRBJ2-1
CASSSDIEGQGKKPDTQYF	.	19	TRBV7-6	TRBJ2-3
CATSSVLPHGESYNEQFF	.	18	TRBV15	TRBJ2-1
CASRVATSGSTDTQYF	.	16	TRBV7-4	TRBJ2-3
CASSDGDTEAFF	.	12	TRBV9	TRBJ1-1